This T cell receptor beta chain was observed in a study of blood T cell repertoires in COVID-19. For the study at large: T cells, B-cell-depleted T cells, or PBMCs supplied cDNA or gDNA.

This CDR3 spans 13 amino acids. Between the trimmed V and J ends, which lost 1 base and 6 bases, there was a span of 7 bases. The germline CDR1 and CDR2 sequences are MNHEY and SMNVEV (reference sequence). Measured with immunoSEQ multiplex PCR; TCRdb has only the in-frame clones, and not every one. The table records about 140,000 clones, 70% to 90% of them present only once. Sequencing was performed on peripheral blood. The TCR comes from a man between 65 and 85 years old with acute or convalescent COVID-19. The V and J genes are TRBV27 and TRBJ1-5, with TRBD1 as a possible D gene (5 bases). Written as DNA, the CDR3 is TGTGCCAGCAGTTTATACCAGGGTCAGCCCCAGCATTTT. This gives the protein CASSLYQGQPQHF.